This entry is about one T cell receptor beta chain. The data were obtained in a study of graft-versus-host responses after intestinal transplantation. Findings and limits, study-wide: Recipient marrow contained GvH clones, some of which appeared first in ileum or blood. Allografts carried high graft-versus-host to host-versus-graft clonal ratios in patients having graft-donor T cell macrochimerism.

This table comes from immunoSEQ multiplex PCR, and its TCRdb copy is limited to in-frame clones, with some not included. Altogether about 8,600 clones are present, approximately 33% being singletons, with the ten largest covering around 4.9%. V was clipped by 2 bases and J by 12 bases; unmatched bases: 9. Germline V gene lookup returns CDR1 SGHVS and CDR2 FQNEAQ. The CDR3 consists of 15 residues. The chain combines TRBV7-8 with TRBJ2-1; TRBD2 matches 11 bases. The sample consisted of alloreactive CD4+ T cells from a mixed lymphocyte reaction culture, taken before intestinal transplant. Indicated subset: CFSE-low proliferating T cells sorted from approximately 6-day pre-transplant mixed lymphocyte reaction (GvH or HvG direction). The receptor was derived from a human patient who received an intestinal transplant. The chain's CDR3 is CASSLWWRGTSGQFF. The CDR3 bases are TGTGCCAGCAGCTTATGGTGGCGGGGGACTAGCGGGCAGTTCTTC. The whole variable domain, remainder taken from reference TRBV7-8 and TRBJ2-1, is GAGVSQSPRYKVAKRGQDVALRCDPISGHVSLFWYQQALGQGPEFLTYFQNEAQLDKSGLPSDRFFAERPEGSVSTLKIQRTQQEDSAVYLCASSLWWRGTSGQFFGPGTRLTVL.